This T cell receptor beta chain was obtained from a study of T cell responses to AZD1222 COVID-19 vaccine. Germline V gene data show CDR1 as LNHDA and CDR2 as SQIVND (reference sequence). V was clipped by 5 bases and J by 3 bases, with 11 bases between them. CDR3 length equals 13 residues. TCRdb keeps only in-frame clones here, not all; method: immunoSEQ multiplex PCR. This sample yields about 140,000 clones, of which roughly nine tenths are seen a single time; about 7.5% belongs to the top ten. The receptor was isolated from an adult who received the MenACWY meningococcal vaccine as a control. The genes are TRBV19 and TRBJ2-7, with TRBD2 as a possible D gene (5 bases). The starting material was peripheral blood, obtained 28 days after the second dose of the MenACWY control vaccine. CDR3 region: CASSAIAGYEQYF. CDR3 DNA: TGTGCCAGTAGTGCCATCGCGGGCTACGAGCAGTACTTC.